This TCR beta chain was recorded in a study of T cell clones after liver transplantation. Study background: TCRbeta sequencing after a pre-transplant mixed lymphocyte reaction identified graft-donor-reactive clones, later tracked in post-transplant blood. Study-wide results and caveats: A larger donor-reactive than third-party decline suggested partial antigen-specific deletion. The donor-reactive repertoire was only partly measurable in a couple of subjects, lacking donor cells. Post-transplant, graft-donor-reactive CD4 TCRbeta sequences in blood dropped significantly in 5 of 8 subjects.

Repertoires were generated with immunoSEQ multiplex PCR, while TCRdb's copy carries only in-frame clones and drops some. Here the sample spans about 51,000 clones, about nine tenths being singletons. On this clone itself: Its antigen is still unknown.

The germline V gene has CDR1 WNHNN and CDR2 SYGVQD (reference sequence). The ends were cut back, 2 bases at V and 1 base at J, with 12 bases in the middle. The CDR3 has 15 amino acids. The TCR originated in a human patient who received a liver transplant. Some of these T cells may belong to the graft donor. V gene TRBV10-1 combines with J gene TRBJ2-7, with D possibly matching TRBD2 (5 bases). The specimen comprised CD8+ T cells from blood, sampled 12 months after liver transplant. CDR3 nucleotides: TGCGCCAGCAGTGAGGGACTGCTAAGATCCTACGAGCAGTACTTC. This codes for CASSEGLLRSYEQYF.